The rows below give T cell receptor beta chains drawn from one sample of a study of TIL therapy for anti-PD-1-resistant metastatic lung cancer. Here immunoSEQ multiplex PCR was the method, and the copy in TCRdb shows in-frame clones only, minus some. This table holds over 15,000 clones, around 79% found once. The sample in question was blood, obtained at baseline. Receptors were obtained from a person aged 25 to 79 with non-small cell lung cancer. The conserved cysteine and the conserved F or W are not part of the CDR3 here. The D gene is left open where the match is weak.

d_call v_call cdr3_length cdr3_aa
- TRBV21-1 17 ASSNSLDSPQAGCEKLF
- TRBV3-1/TRBV3-2 11 ASSQEARSAQY
- TRBV3-1/TRBV3-2 13 ASRSTPGRITEAF
TRBD2 TRBV7-8 12 ASSLTSGSYEQY
- TRBV19 13 ASSIGSYLGNTIY
- TRBV27 11 ASSPTGFGGYT
- TRBV11-3 13 ASSQAAGGVETQY
TRBD1 TRBV10-3 13 AINDRGQANTEAF
- TRBV6-5 11 ASSYLNTGELF
TRBD1 TRBV5-6 13 ASSPRGRGNSPLH
- TRBV6-5 10 AAGGGRFGYT
TRBD1 TRBV6-6 13 ASSPRTGGRNTIY
TRBD2 TRBV28 12 ASTRAGGTYEQY
TRBD1 TRBV20-1 12 SASWTGSGNTIY
TRBD1 TRBV29-1 9 SVGGQQGAF
TRBD1 TRBV30 11 AWRTGLNTEAF
TRBD1 TRBV5-6 11 ASSLVTGDGYT
- TRBV19 13 ASNRVEGAVNIQY
- TRBV19 13 ASSIGPTGTYEQY
- TRBV5-4 12 ASSRTVFQETQY
- TRBV10-3 9 AISERTEAF
- TRBV28 12 ASTPTGAGDTQY
TRBD2 TRBV19 13 ASSIEGLAFSEQF
- TRBV6-4 14 ASSDSLAISYNEQF
- TRBV28 11 ASSLFGTNTIY
- TRBV30 11 AWSPGRNTEAF
- TRBV19 15 ASSIGFGTSAAETQY
TRBD2 TRBV4-2 15 ASSQDPSGGAGETQY
- TRBV20-1 13 SASIADLNYEKLF
TRBD2 TRBV15 13 ATSRDSGGEETQY
- TRBV7-9 14 ASSRPPGRHDYEQY
TRBD1 TRBV30 13 AWRDRGKLDNEQF
TRBD1 TRBV10-3 15 AIRGTTQGAGANVLT
TRBD2 TRBV10-1 14 ASSEFSGRARNEQF
- TRBV6-5 12 ASRTGTPPHVLT
- TRBV7-8 12 ASSPTGSRQPQH
- TRBV19 14 ASSIPAGRGTDTQY
- TRBV2 11 ASGGTFTYEQY
TRBD1 TRBV5-1 13 ASSWTGGRTDTQY
- TRBV19 15 ASSTRAPGHIAYGYT
- TRBV19 14 ASSWGQDTGGGELF
- TRBV5-4 12 ASSFRDTNSPLH
- TRBV4-3 13 ASARALRSTDTQY
TRBD2 TRBV5-1 14 ASSLRAGGGTDTQY
- TRBV15 14 ATSRSGQSSYNEQF
- TRBV23-1 14 ASENSGHLNTGELF
TRBD2 TRBV29-1 15 SVEDSRLAGGPGELF
- TRBV6-5 13 ASSYSGGGYNEQF
- TRBV19 14 ASSIDSVRGWNTIY
- TRBV9 12 ASSATVAKNIQY